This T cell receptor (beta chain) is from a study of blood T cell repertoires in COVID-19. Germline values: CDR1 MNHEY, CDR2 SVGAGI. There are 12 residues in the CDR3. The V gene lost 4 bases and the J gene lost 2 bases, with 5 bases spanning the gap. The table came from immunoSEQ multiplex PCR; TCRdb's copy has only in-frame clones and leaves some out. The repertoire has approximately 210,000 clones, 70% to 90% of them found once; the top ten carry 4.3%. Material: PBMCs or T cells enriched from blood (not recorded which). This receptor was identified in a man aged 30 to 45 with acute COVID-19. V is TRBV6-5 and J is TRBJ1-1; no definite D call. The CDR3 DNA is TGTGCCAGCAGTTTAATAAACACTGAAGCTTTCTTT. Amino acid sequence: CASSLINTEAFF.